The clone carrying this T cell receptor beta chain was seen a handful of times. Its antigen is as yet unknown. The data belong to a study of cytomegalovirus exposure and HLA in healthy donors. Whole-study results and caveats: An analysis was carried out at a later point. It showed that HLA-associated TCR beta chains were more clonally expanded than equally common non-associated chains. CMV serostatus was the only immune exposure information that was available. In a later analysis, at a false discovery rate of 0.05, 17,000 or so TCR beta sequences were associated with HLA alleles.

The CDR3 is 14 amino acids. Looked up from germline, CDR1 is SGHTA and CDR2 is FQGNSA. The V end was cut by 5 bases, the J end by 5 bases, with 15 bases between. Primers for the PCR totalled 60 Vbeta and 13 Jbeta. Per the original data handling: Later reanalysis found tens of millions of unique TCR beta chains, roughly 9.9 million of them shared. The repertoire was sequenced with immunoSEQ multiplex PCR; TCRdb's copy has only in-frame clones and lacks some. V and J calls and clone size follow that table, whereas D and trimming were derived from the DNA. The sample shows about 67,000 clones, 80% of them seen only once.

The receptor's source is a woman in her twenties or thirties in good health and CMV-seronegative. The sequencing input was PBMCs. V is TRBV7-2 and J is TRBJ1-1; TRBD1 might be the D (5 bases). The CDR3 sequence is CASSPTGVRTEAFF. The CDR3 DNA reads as TGTGCCAGCAGCCCCACGGGGGTGAGGACTGAAGCTTTCTTT.